Here is one TCR beta chain with its context. Its antigen is still unknown. The record has no base qualities; no much larger clone is one base away. Whole blood was collected in K2EDTA tubes by collaborating institutions according to the institutions' own protocols. For TCRbeta analysis, collaborators shipped samples as frozen whole blood, isolated PBMCs, or DNA extracted from either of those sample types. TCRbeta CDR3 regions were amplified from genomic DNA by means of the immunoSEQ Assay, a bias-controlled multiplex PCR. For the original study's pipeline: Within the assay, amplification of reference gene primers was used to estimate how many nucleated cells each sample contained. To quantify the absolute abundance of each unique TCRbeta CDR3 rearrangement, sequence reads were collapsed and filtered. For each sample, productive Simpson clonality was calculated by taking the square root of Simpson's diversity index across productive rearrangements. Not all clones reach the TCRdb copy of this immuneACCESS table, which keeps in-frame sequences only. Checked studies attribute under half of the gap to unresolved V genes and leave the rest unexplained. That table gives V, J and clone size, and the DNA gave D and trimming. Across this sample there are about 25,000 clones, with roughly 82% seen only once. About 1.8% of the sample is in the top ten clones.

These data originate in a study of blood T cell repertoires in COVID-19 (dated by TCRdb to the early 2020s). Regarding the study in general: Samples covering the acute and convalescent phases of COVID-19 were provided by collaborators in the United States, Italy and Spain. The material from the prospective study consisted of cDNA or gDNA derived from T cells, B-cell-depleted T cells, or PBMCs. Deeply sampled blood TCRbeta repertoires from subjects exposed to, actively infected with, or recovered from COVID-19 were included in the dataset. A freely available public database, intended as a resource for researchers studying the immune response to SARS-CoV-2, is where the repertoires were released. The samples were drawn from two sources: the first 160 participants of the ongoing ImmuneRACE study, and 1,200 or so subjects contributed by 6 global collaborators. A de-identified subject ID, COVID-19 status, age in years and sex were almost always included in the sample metadata. Where available, HLA class I and class II types were taken from metadata supplied by the sample provider and were not determined by assay-based typing.

Here is what the overall study found, with its caveats: Clinical and demographic metadata were provided uncurated, with the amount varying by source and participant.

The sequenced sample consisted of peripheral blood. The TCR originated in a man aged 80 or over with active or convalescent COVID-19.

The DNA sequence follows: TGTGCCACCAGCGGCGGGAATTCACCCCTCCACTTT. The translation is CATSGGNSPLHF. Here the chain combines TRBV15 and TRBJ1-6; no D gene can be assigned with confidence. The germline ends are 6 bases apart after V is trimmed by 5 bases and J by 7 bases. The germline V gene (reference sequence) provides CDR1 LNHNV and CDR2 YYDKDF. There are 12 amino acids in the CDR3, from cysteine to phenylalanine inclusive. Left in the record is the CDR3 DNA by itself, 36 bases read in frame from the first base. The entire variable domain, with the stretches around the CDR3 drawn from the reference TRBV15 and TRBJ1-6 proteins, is DAMVIQNPRYQVTQFGKPVTLSCSQTLNHNVMYWYQQKSSQAPKLLFHYYDKDFNNEADTPDNFQSRRPNTSFCFLDIRSPGLGDTAMYLCATSGGNSPLHFGNGTRLTVT.